The 30 T cell receptor beta chains below all came from one sample that was sequenced in a study of robustness of blood B and T cell sequencing. mRNA, not genomic DNA, served as the source for TCR beta repertoires. cDNA was made with a 5' template-switch oligo adding a universal priming site. Each cDNA molecule was tagged by a 12-nucleotide random UMI. TCRdb ran MiXCR on the PCR reads and lists one entry per CDR3 protein. The sample yields some 1,600 distinct CDR3 sequences, about 61% seen once. The specimen was peripheral blood. These receptors all stem from a human donor in good health.

The rearrangement uses TRBV6-1 and TRBJ1-5, with D perhaps matching TRBD1 (5 bases). The germline V gene encodes CDR1 MNHNS and CDR2 SASEGT. This CDR3 region has 15 residues. Between the trimmed V and J ends, which lost 7 bases and 2 bases, there was a span of 15 bases. DNA of the CDR3: TGTGCCAGCACCATTGGGACGGTCGGCAATCAGCCCCAGCATTTT. Translated: CASTIGTVGNQPQHF.

The V call is TRBV5-1, the J call TRBJ1-2; 9 nucleotides line up with TRBD1. J was trimmed by 7 bases and V by 4 bases; bases with no gene match: 11. Germline values: CDR1 SGHRS, CDR2 YFSETQ. The CDR3 has 15 residues. CDR3 residues: CASSATGTGTGGYTF. CDR3 coding DNA: TGCGCCAGCAGCGCAACCGGGACAGGGACGGGTGGCTACACCTTC.

The V and J genes are TRBV14 and TRBJ2-1; D remains ambiguous. Trimming took 4 bases from V and 2 from J, leaving 9 bases between them. The CDR3 covers 14 residues. Germline CDR1 reads SGHDN; CDR2 reads FVKESK. CDR3 protein: CASSPNRPYNEQFF. The CDR3 DNA reads TGTGCCAGCAGCCCGAATCGGCCCTACAATGAGCAGTTCTTC.

V usage is TRBV15 and J usage is TRBJ2-1; D is uncertain. The CDR3 is 15 residues long. Deletions cut 5 bases from V and 0 bases from J, with 11 bases between. Germline V gives CDR1 LNHNV, CDR2 YYDKDF (reference sequence). Here the CDR3 reads CATSCMLSSYNEQFF. In DNA form, the CDR3 reads TGTGCCACCAGCTGTATGTTGAGCTCCTACAATGAGCAGTTCTTC. The variable domain in full, completed from reference TRBV15 and TRBJ2-1, reads DAMVIQNPRYQVTQFGKPVTLSCSQTLNHNVMYWYQQKSSQAPKLLFHYYDKDFNNEADTPDNFQSRRPNTSFCFLDIRSPGLGDTAMYLCATSCMLSSYNEQFFGPGTRLTVL.

The rearrangement joins TRBV20-1 to TRBJ2-3; D gene unclear. CDR1 and CDR2 from the germline V gene are DFQATT and SNEGSKA (reference sequence). V lost 2 bases and J 5 bases, leaving 5 bases between the germline ends. This CDR3 region has 11 residues. The DNA of the CDR3 is TGCAGTGCTAGATGGGGAGATACGCAGTATTTT. It yields the protein CSARWGDTQYF.

This chain uses TRBV28 with TRBJ1-1; 10 nucleotides align to TRBD1. CDR1 is MDHEN, CDR2 SYDVKM, per germline. The V and J ends lost 5 bases and 8 bases, in that order; junction bases with no gene match: 8. The CDR3 has 14 amino acids. In nucleotides, the CDR3 is TGTGCCAGCAGTCCCGGGACAGGGGCCGCGGAAGCTTTCTTT. Protein sequence: CASSPGTGAAEAFF.

This clonotype was observed a handful of times. V gene TRBV20-1 combines with J gene TRBJ2-1; D is unresolved. The CDR3 totals 12 residues. The germline V gene has CDR1 DFQATT and CDR2 SNEGSKA (reference sequence). Trimming pared 1 base from V and 7 bases from J, leaving 8 bases between. The CDR3 nucleotides read TGCAGTGCTAGAGCCCAGGCTAATGAGCAGTTCTTC. Translating it yields CSARAQANEQFF.

Only a few counts were recorded for this clonotype. The chain is built from TRBV15 and TRBJ2-7; TRBD1 aligns across 7 bases. With 3 bases clipped from V and 5 bases from J, the junction kept 7 bases outside the gene matches. CDR3 length: 14 residues. Germline V lookup: CDR1 LNHNV, CDR2 YYDKDF (reference sequence). The CDR3 bases are TGTGCCACCAGCAGCGACAGAGGGGGCAACGAGCAGTACTTC. Translation: CATSSDRGGNEQYF.

The V gene is TRBV7-2, the J gene TRBJ1-2, with a possible D match to TRBD1 (6 bases). CDR3 size: 14 residues. CDR1 is SGHTA and CDR2 is FQGNSA in the germline V gene. The V end was cut by 5 bases, the J end by 8 bases, with 18 bases between. The CDR3 sequence: CASSMNRALRGYTF. The CDR3 DNA reads TGTGCCAGCAGCATGAACAGGGCCCTTCGGGGCTACACCTTC.

This clonotype came up once. The J gene is TRBJ2-1, the V gene TRBV19; TRBD1 matches 7 bases. The CDR3 contains 15 residues. The germline V gene has CDR1 LNHDA and CDR2 SQIVND (reference sequence). The J segment lost 3 bases and the V segment lost 6 bases, leaving 8 bases of the junction unmatched. The CDR3 is CASSPIDRDYNEQFF. As DNA, the CDR3 is TGTGCCAGTAGCCCCATCGACAGGGACTACAATGAGCAGTTCTTC.

The V gene is TRBV7-7, the J gene TRBJ1-6, with D unclear. Deletions cut 6 bases from V and 8 bases from J, with 14 bases between. Germline CDR1 and CDR2: SSHAT and FNYEAQ (reference sequence). CDR3 size: 14 residues. The CDR3, as DNA: TGTGCCAGCAGGCGCCTAAGCATCGATTCACCCCTCCACTTT. As protein: CASRRLSIDSPLHF.

The DNA of the CDR3 is TGCAGCGCGAAAGGGGGCGGGGGGTATAATGAGCAGTTCTTC. Translated, it gives CSAKGGGGYNEQFF. The chain is built from TRBV29-1 and TRBJ2-1, with D possibly matching TRBD2 (8 bases). Germline-derived CDR1 and CDR2 are SQVTM and ANQGSEA. The V end lost 7 bases, the J end lost 7 bases, and 20 bases lay between the germline ends. This CDR3 comprises 14 residues.

The CDR3: CASSRPDRANTEAFF. CDR3 bases: TGTGCCAGCAGCCGTCCAGACAGAGCGAACACTGAAGCTTTCTTT. This chain joins TRBV6-1 and TRBJ1-1; a weak D match, TRBD1 (5 bases). Trimming took off 6 bases at V and 1 base at J, with 15 bases between the two ends. The CDR3 loop spans 15 amino acids. Per germline, CDR1 MNHNS and CDR2 SASEGT.

The CDR3 sequence is CASRRGQSYEQYF. The DNA for the CDR3 is TGTGCCAGCCGGAGGGGGCAATCCTACGAGCAGTACTTC. V usage is TRBV6-1 and J usage is TRBJ2-7; D might be TRBD1 (7 bases). Between the trimmed V and J ends, which lost 8 bases and 1 base, there was a span of 12 bases. The CDR3 length is 13 residues. CDR1 and CDR2 (germline): MNHNS, SASEGT.

This clonotype was counted between two and nine times. This chain joins TRBV27 and TRBJ1-6; no clear D gene. The ends were cut back, 2 bases at V and 0 bases at J, with 8 bases in the middle. CDR3 size: 16 residues. Per the germline V gene, CDR1 is MNHEY and CDR2 is SMNVEV (reference sequence). CDR3 nucleotide sequence: TGTGCCAGCAGTTTAATCACAAGCTCCTATAATTCACCCCTCCACTTT. Amino acid sequence: CASSLITSSYNSPLHF.

This clonotype showed up just a few times. This chain uses TRBV15 with TRBJ1-1; TRBD1 agrees at 7 bases. This CDR3 has 15 residues. Unmatched junction bases numbered 1, after V lost 0 bases and J lost 0 bases. Germline V lookup: CDR1 LNHNV, CDR2 YYDKDF (reference sequence). DNA for the CDR3: TGTGCCACCAGCAGAGACAGGGGGATGAACACTGAAGCTTTCTTT. This encodes CATSRDRGMNTEAFF.

CDR3 DNA sequence: TGCAGCGTGGATATGTGGGGGAGGAGTACTGAAGCTTTCTTT. It yields the protein CSVDMWGRSTEAFF. The chain combines TRBV29-1 with TRBJ1-1; tentatively, D is TRBD1 (5 bases). Trimming pared 6 bases from V and 5 bases from J, leaving 19 bases between. The CDR3 runs to 14 residues. Germline loops: CDR1 SQVTM, CDR2 ANQGSEA.

CDR3 DNA: TGCGCCAGCAGCGGGGGCGGAGGTGAAAAACTGTTTTTT. Encoded protein: CASSGGGGEKLFF. V and J are TRBV10-1 and TRBJ1-4; the D gene is possibly TRBD1 (6 bases). CDR1 is WNHNN and CDR2 is SYGVQD in the germline V gene (reference sequence). Trimming stripped 6 bases from V and 7 bases from J, with 12 bases between. The CDR3 has 13 amino acids.

The DNA of the CDR3 is TGCAGCGGCTCAGGGGGCGGCTATGGCTACACCTTC. Translating it yields CSGSGGGYGYTF. The chain uses TRBV29-1 and TRBJ1-2; TRBD1 agrees at 8 bases. This CDR3 region has 12 residues. In germline, CDR1 is SQVTM, CDR2 ANQGSEA. Trimming took 7 bases from V and 4 from J; bases not matched to a gene: 5.

This chain joins TRBV12-1 and TRBJ2-3; TRBD1 is the table's D call and was not checked against the DNA. TRBV12-1 is classified as a pseudogene. CDR3 length: 15 amino acids. The CDR3 spells CASSSTHREADTQYF. CDR3 nucleotide sequence: TGTGCCAGCAGCTCTACTCACAGGGAGGCAGATACGCAGTATTTT.

In this sample, this clonotype turned up a few times. The chain carries TRBV6-5 and TRBJ1-3, with D maybe TRBD1 (5 bases). This CDR3 region has 17 residues. The V and J ends lost 0 bases and 0 bases respectively, with 12 bases between them. Germline CDR1 is MNHEY and CDR2 is SVGAGI. CDR3 nucleotides: TGTGCCAGCAGTTACTCTAGGGGATCTTCCTCTGGAAACACCATATATTTT. Amino acids: CASSYSRGSSSGNTIYF.

V usage is TRBV6-1 and J usage is TRBJ2-1, with no clear D. This CDR3 is built from 11 residues. With 6 bases removed from V and 14 bases from J, the gap between germline ends came to 14 bases. CDR1 is MNHNS, CDR2 SASEGT, per germline. The chain's CDR3 is CASSTRAAEFF. The CDR3 nucleotides are TGTGCCAGCAGCACCCGGGCCGCAGAGTTCTTC.

V usage is TRBV6-5 and J usage is TRBJ2-7, with a tentative D call TRBD1 (5 bases). CDR1 MNHEY and CDR2 SVGAGI come from the germline V gene. V gave up 0 bases and J gave up 3 bases, with 6 bases separating them. This CDR3 comprises 13 residues. The CDR3 spells CASSYSGLYEQYF. DNA of the CDR3: TGTGCCAGCAGTTACTCGGGGCTCTACGAGCAGTACTTC.

This clonotype turned up a few times. The J gene is TRBJ2-3, the V gene TRBV5-4; the match to TRBD1 covers 9 bases. Germline CDR1 reads SGHNT; CDR2 reads YYREEE (reference sequence). The CDR3 totals 16 residues. V was pared by 0 bases and J by 3 bases, with 5 bases of the junction left unmatched. In DNA, the CDR3 is TGTGCCAGCAGCTTGGGGGGACAGGGACTAACAGATACGCAGTATTTT. Protein product: CASSLGGQGLTDTQYF.

The rearrangement uses TRBV7-3 and TRBJ2-2, with D possibly matching TRBD1 (5 bases). The CDR3 length is 14 residues. The V end was cut by 2 bases, the J end by 3 bases, with 7 bases between. From germline, CDR1 is SGHTA and CDR2 FQGTGA. Written as DNA, the CDR3 is TGTGCCAGCAGCTTAGACAGCTACACCGGGGAGCTGTTTTTT. Its translation is CASSLDSYTGELFF.

V is TRBV15 and J is TRBJ2-1; D ambiguous. Germline values: CDR1 LNHNV, CDR2 YYDKDF (reference sequence). This CDR3 contains 14 residues. V lost 6 bases to trimming and J lost 0 bases, with 9 bases between them. DNA of the CDR3: TGTGCCACCAGTAGTTTTAGCTCCTACAATGAGCAGTTCTTC. Amino acids: CATSSFSSYNEQFF.

The V gene is TRBV7-3, the J gene TRBJ2-3; 12 nucleotides line up with TRBD2. The trim removed 5 bases at V and 5 bases at J, leaving 2 bases unmatched. The CDR3 totals 14 residues. CDR1 and CDR2 from the germline V gene are SGHTA and FQGTGA. The CDR3, as DNA: TGTGCCAGCAGCCCTAGCGGGGGGGGAGATACGCAGTATTTT. Protein: CASSPSGGGDTQYF.

This clonotype was observed a few times. The V gene is TRBV15, the J gene TRBJ1-2, with TRBD1 matching over 7 bases. Looked up from germline, CDR1 is LNHNV and CDR2 is YYDKDF (reference sequence). V was clipped by 3 bases and J by 6 bases; unmatched bases: 16. The CDR3 runs 17 residues. The CDR3 loop reads CATSSIDRARPDNGYTF. CDR3 DNA: TGTGCCACCAGCAGTATTGACAGGGCGAGGCCCGATAATGGCTACACCTTC.

In this sample, this clonotype turned up a few times. The chain has TRBV30 and TRBJ1-1; TRBD1 is a possible D gene (5 bases). CDR3 length: 14 amino acids. CDR1 GTSNPN and CDR2 SVGIG come from the germline V gene (reference sequence). The V and J ends lost 2 bases and 5 bases respectively, with 15 bases between them. Here the CDR3 reads CAWSHFTGPTEAFF. CDR3 DNA: TGTGCCTGGAGTCATTTTACAGGTCCTACTGAAGCTTTCTTT. The full variable domain, with the rest looked up from reference TRBV30 and TRBJ1-1, is SQTIHQWPATLVQPVGSPLSLECTVEGTSNPNLYWYRQAAGRGLQLLFYSVGIGQISSEVPQNLSASRPQDRQFILSSKKLLLSDSGFYLCAWSHFTGPTEAFFGQGTRLTVV.

The chain is built from TRBV20-1 and TRBJ2-3; the match to TRBD2 covers 10 bases. V lost 2 bases and J lost 6; bases outside the gene matches: 14. There are 17 residues in the CDR3. CDR1 DFQATT and CDR2 SNEGSKA come from the germline V gene (reference sequence). CDR3 loop: CSARSHRSGGAADTQYF. The CDR3 DNA sequence: TGCAGTGCTAGATCGCATAGGAGCGGGGGGGCAGCTGATACGCAGTATTTT.